The sequence of this TCR beta chain was determined in a study of early T cells in non-severe SARS-CoV-2 infection. Study information: Sequencing of unsorted whole blood was done on bulk RNA, leaving chains unpaired.

Whole-study results and caveats: VDJdb matching, biased toward anti-spike CD8 responses, missed private and CD4 specificities.

From germline, CDR1 is MNHEY and CDR2 SMNVEV (reference sequence). Trimming took 5 bases from V and 4 from J; bases not matched to a gene: 6. CDR3 size: 14 residues. This clonotype was detected a few times. No antigen is known for it. Tagging with unique molecular identifiers was applied to individual cDNA molecules. TCRdb re-derived calls from the 5' RACE reads in MiXCR, one entry per CDR3 protein. This sample has under 45,000 distinct CDR3 sequences; 5% to 5.5% occur once, and the top ten carry about 6.1%. The specimen was whole blood, collected at baseline. The V call is TRBV27, the J call TRBJ2-7; 9 bases line up with TRBD2. The sequence was obtained from an adult who was a healthcare worker with PCR-confirmed SARS-CoV-2 infection or an uninfected control (not recorded which). The CDR3 sequence is CASSPLAGIYEQYV. In DNA form, the CDR3 reads TGTGCCAGCAGTCCCCTAGCGGGAATTTACGAGCAGTACGTC.